This passage covers 8 T cell receptor beta chains from one sample sequenced in a study of human T cells and chemical hapten exposure. Time point meaning: pre-sensitization, week 0. The treatment is: therapeutic diphenylcyclopropenone sensitization with weekly scalp DPC. TCRdb recomputed calls from the RACE reads with MiXCR, one row per CDR3 protein. This sample has around 300,000 distinct CDR3 sequences, with 4.5% to 5.5% found just once. The specimen was whole blood, collected in connection with sensitization to the hapten diphenylcyclopropenone (DPC). These receptors all stem from a woman aged 18-29 years with alopecia areata. Some clones in this sample may be carry-over from other donors' samples.

Only a few counts were recorded for this clonotype. The rearrangement uses TRBV5-1 and TRBJ1-1; 9 bases map to TRBD1. The junction had 6 bases not matched to a gene; V was cut back by 4 bases and J by 2 bases. The CDR3 length is 15 residues. CDR1 is SGHRS, CDR2 YFSETQ, per germline. CDR3 region: CASSHGDRDNTEAFF. The CDR3 nucleotides read TGCGCCAGCAGCCACGGGGACAGGGATAACACTGAAGCTTTCTTT.

The rearrangement joins TRBV29-1 to TRBJ1-2; D might be TRBD1 (6 bases). CDR1 and CDR2 from the germline V gene are SQVTM and ANQGSEA. The V end was cut by 3 bases, the J end by 4 bases, with 9 bases between. The CDR3 extends over 12 amino acids. CDR3 sequence (DNA): TGCAGCGTTGACCTACAGGGCTATGGCTACACCTTC. Residues: CSVDLQGYGYTF.

Ten or more counts support this clonotype. The chain joins TRBV3-1 to TRBJ2-7, with D unresolved. There are 12 residues in the CDR3. Deletions cut 3 bases from V and 1 base from J, with 4 bases between. Looked up from germline, CDR1 is LGHDT and CDR2 is YNNKEL (reference sequence). The CDR3 region is CASSQGSYEQYF. CDR3 sequence (DNA): TGTGCCAGCAGCCAGGGATCCTACGAGCAGTACTTC.

The chain has TRBV4-1 and TRBJ2-1; D not certain. CDR3 size: 15 residues. The V end was cut by 4 bases, the J end by 6 bases, with 16 bases between. Looked up from germline, CDR1 is MGHRA and CDR2 is YSYEKL. The CDR3 nucleotides read TGCGCCAGCAGCCTCCACTACCGCGGCCCCAATGAGCAGTTCTTC. Residues: CASSLHYRGPNEQFF.

This clonotype came up a few times. The chain links TRBV28 to TRBJ1-2; D may be TRBD1 (5 bases). Germline CDR1 reads MDHEN; CDR2 reads SYDVKM. Deletions cut 7 bases from V and 8 bases from J, with 17 bases between. This CDR3 has 13 amino acids. Here the CDR3 reads CASTNYPTEGYTF. DNA for the CDR3: TGTGCCAGCACTAATTACCCGACAGAGGGCTACACCTTC.

There are a few counts of this clonotype. This chain links TRBV4-1 with TRBJ2-3; possible D gene TRBD2, 5 bases. Trimming removed 5 bases at V and 2 bases at J, with 14 bases between. The length of the CDR3 is 15 residues. The germline CDR1 and CDR2 sequences are MGHRA and YSYEKL. The chain's CDR3 is CASSIFGINTDTQYF. The CDR3 DNA is TGCGCCAGCAGCATTTTCGGGATAAACACAGATACGCAGTATTTT.

The chain recombines TRBV6-1 with TRBJ1-5; no clear D. The CDR3 runs to 12 residues. The germline V gene encodes CDR1 MNHNS and CDR2 SASEGT. The V end lost 6 bases, the J end lost 9 bases, and 12 bases lay between the germline ends. The CDR3 DNA reads as TGTGCCAGCAGCATGGGTCTCCGGCCCCAGCATTTT. Protein product: CASSMGLRPQHF.

This clonotype was seen only a few times. The chain combines TRBV4-2 with TRBJ2-3; 10 bases map to TRBD2. Germline V gene sequence: CDR1 LGHNA, CDR2 YNFKEQ. J lost 0 bases, V lost 3 bases, and 6 bases had no gene match. This CDR3 region has 17 residues. The CDR3 sequence: CASSQVPSGGSTDTQYF. In DNA form, the CDR3 reads TGTGCCAGCAGCCAGGTTCCTAGCGGGGGAAGCACAGATACGCAGTATTTT.